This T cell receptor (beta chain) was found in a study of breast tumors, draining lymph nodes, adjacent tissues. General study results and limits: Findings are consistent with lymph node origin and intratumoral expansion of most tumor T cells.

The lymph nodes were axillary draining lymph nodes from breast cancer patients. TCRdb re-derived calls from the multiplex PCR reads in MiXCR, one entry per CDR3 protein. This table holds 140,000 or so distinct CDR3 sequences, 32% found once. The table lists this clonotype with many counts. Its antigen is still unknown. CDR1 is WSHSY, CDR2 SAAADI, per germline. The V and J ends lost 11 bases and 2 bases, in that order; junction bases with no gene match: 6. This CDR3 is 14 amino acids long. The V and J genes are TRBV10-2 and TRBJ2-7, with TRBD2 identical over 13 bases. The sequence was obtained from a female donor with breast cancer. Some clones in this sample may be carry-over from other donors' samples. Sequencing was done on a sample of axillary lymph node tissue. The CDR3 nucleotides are TGCGCCGCCACAACTAGCGGGGGGGCCTACGAGCAGTACTTC. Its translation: CAATTSGGAYEQYF.